These 9 T cell receptor beta chains were all obtained from the same sample, sequenced in a study of post-analysis software for immune sequencing data. Study findings and constraints: Patients carried 4 or 5 TRBV segments more frequently than controls did, and TRBV5-6, TRBV5-1 and TRBV20-1 were among them.

Incorporated into the TCR beta cDNA libraries were unique molecular identifiers, which served to reduce PCR and sequencing biases. TCRdb re-called the PCR reads with MiXCR, one entry per CDR3 protein. Among about 540,000 distinct CDR3 sequences listed, around 34% were seen once. Antigens of these TCRs are unknown. Sequenced: blood. The receptors shown here come from a girl aged 2-17 years with multiple sclerosis.

This chain connects TRBV7-2 to TRBJ2-5, with TRBD1 matching over 9 bases. This CDR3 region has 16 residues. Germline V gene sequence: CDR1 SGHTA, CDR2 FQGNSA. After removal of 0 bases from V and 4 bases from J, the junction contained 6 bases not matched to a gene. The DNA of the CDR3 is TGTGCCAGCAGCTTAGCAGCGACAGGGGGGGGAGAGACCCAGTACTTC. It yields the protein CASSLAATGGGETQYF.

The chain links TRBV18 to TRBJ1-2, with D uncertain. With 2 bases removed from V and 6 bases from J, the gap between germline ends came to 19 bases. Germline CDR1 and CDR2: KGHSH and LQKENI. This CDR3 is built from 16 residues. CDR3 in amino acids: CASSPSGPMLGDGYTF. CDR3 sequence (DNA): TGTGCCAGCTCACCAAGCGGGCCGATGCTGGGAGATGGCTACACCTTC.

The chain has TRBV3-1 and TRBJ2-7, with D perhaps matching TRBD1 (5 bases). The CDR3 is 15 residues long. CDR1 is LGHDT, CDR2 YNNKEL, per germline (reference sequence). V was pared by 1 base and J by 0 bases, with 10 bases between. CDR3 DNA sequence: TGTGCCAGCAGCCAAGGTTCACAGGCCTCCTACGAGCAGTACTTC. It codes for CASSQGSQASYEQYF.

On this clonotype itself: At one of its ends the junction is not consistent with the germline gene, which may arise from a read error. The rearrangement uses TRBV5-1 and TRBJ2-7; 7 bases match TRBD1. The CDR3 consists of 12 residues. The germline V gene has CDR1 SGHRS and CDR2 YFSETQ. In DNA form, the CDR3 reads TGCGCCAGCAGCCAGGGACAGTCAAGGAAGGACTTC. This sequence encodes CASSQGQSRKDF.

This clonotype has just a few counts. V usage is TRBV20-1 and J usage is TRBJ1-5, with TRBD1 matching over 10 bases. This CDR3 has 18 residues. The V segment lost 0 bases and the J segment 0 bases; nucleotides outside the gene matches: 8. Germline CDR1 is DFQATT and CDR2 is SNEGSKA (reference sequence). The CDR3 here is CSAREGQGVLSSNQPQHF. The DNA of the CDR3 is TGCAGTGCTAGAGAAGGACAGGGGGTATTGTCTAGCAATCAGCCCCAGCATTTT.

This chain joins TRBV27 and TRBJ2-6; D unresolved. This CDR3 contains 16 residues. Trimming took off 1 base at V and 2 bases at J, with 9 bases between the two ends. The germline V gene has CDR1 MNHEY and CDR2 SMNVEV (reference sequence). The DNA of the CDR3 is TGTGCCAGCAGTTTATTGGATGTACCTGGGGCCAACGTCCTGACTTTC. It encodes CASSLLDVPGANVLTF.

This clonotype was seen a few times. The chain employs TRBV7-2 and TRBJ2-3; no reliable D call. This CDR3 contains 15 residues. CDR1 and CDR2 (germline): SGHTA, FQGNSA. Trimming removed 0 bases from V and 0 bases from J, with 7 bases in between. CDR3 loop: CASSLAPGSTDTQYF. DNA for the CDR3: TGTGCCAGCAGCTTAGCGCCGGGTAGCACAGATACGCAGTATTTT.

The chain uses TRBV3-1 and TRBJ1-5, with 7 positions matching TRBD1. The V gene end was trimmed by 8 bases and the J gene end by 7 bases; junction bases not matched to a gene: 14. This CDR3 has 15 amino acids. Germline CDR1 and CDR2: LGHDT and YNNKEL (reference sequence). DNA of the CDR3: TGTGCCAGCGGCCGTGACAGGGATTTGTTGCAGCCCCAGCATTTT. Translated, it gives CASGRDRDLLQPQHF.

The chain has TRBV7-3 and TRBJ2-6; no reliable D call. Looked up from germline, CDR1 is SGHTA and CDR2 is FQGTGA. V lost 3 bases and J lost 1, with 7 bases in between. CDR3 length equals 15 residues. The CDR3 nucleotides are TGTGCCAGCAGCTTTGGCGAATCTGGGGCCAACGTCCTGACTTTC. It specifies CASSFGESGANVLTF.